Each of the 24 T cell receptor beta chains below was sequenced from the same sample in a study of human T cells and chemical hapten exposure. TCRdb redid the calling of the RACE reads with MiXCR, one entry per CDR3 protein. The sample comprises more than 45,000 distinct CDR3 sequences, 9.5% to 15% of which are singletons, and roughly 2.6% rests with the top ten. Specified time point: patch test 3, about 24 weeks after DPC sensitization. As to treatment: therapeutic diphenylcyclopropenone sensitization with weekly scalp DPC. This specimen consisted of whole blood, obtained in connection with sensitization to the hapten diphenylcyclopropenone (DPC). These TCRs come from a man younger than 45 with alopecia areata. Some clones in this sample may be carry-over from other donors' samples.

This clonotype came up many times. The rearrangement joins TRBV7-9 to TRBJ1-1, with D tentatively TRBD1 (6 bases). Trimming stripped 5 bases from V and 2 bases from J, with 18 bases between. CDR1 and CDR2 from the germline V gene are SEHNR and FQNEAQ (reference sequence). The CDR3 has 16 amino acids. The CDR3 is CASSIGFRGLNTEAFF. The CDR3 region has the DNA TGTGCCAGCAGCATTGGATTCAGGGGACTAAACACTGAAGCTTTCTTT.

This clonotype appeared many times. In DNA, the CDR3 is TGTGCCAGCTCACCACCGAAGGGTTTAGTCACTGAAGCTTTCTTT. As protein: CASSPPKGLVTEAFF. V usage is TRBV18 and J usage is TRBJ1-1; D call uncertain. The CDR3 loop spans 15 amino acids. V gave up 0 bases and J gave up 4 bases, with 12 bases separating them. The germline V gene has CDR1 KGHSH and CDR2 LQKENI.

The chain carries TRBV19 and TRBJ1-4, with a possible D match to TRBD1 (5 bases). The CDR3 covers 14 residues. Trimming took off 7 bases at V and 3 bases at J, with 12 bases between the two ends. Looked up from germline, CDR1 is LNHDA and CDR2 is SQIVND (reference sequence). The CDR3 reads CASKWGFANEKLFF. CDR3 nucleotides: TGTGCCAGTAAATGGGGGTTCGCTAATGAAAAACTGTTTTTT.

Only a few counts were recorded for this clonotype. This rearrangement joins TRBV12-5 to TRBJ1-1; 9 bases match TRBD1. The CDR3 is made up of 15 amino acids. Germline-derived CDR1 and CDR2 are LGHNT and FRNRAP. J lost 10 bases, V lost 1 base, and 10 bases had no gene match. The CDR3 is CASGLATPGQGAAFF. CDR3 in DNA: TGTGCTAGTGGTTTGGCTACCCCGGGACAGGGTGCAGCTTTCTTT.

This clonotype has at least ten counts. The rearrangement joins TRBV24-1 to TRBJ2-1, with 9 bases matching TRBD2. Germline assignment: CDR1 KGHDR and CDR2 SFDVKD. V dropped 3 bases and J dropped 5; count of bases not matched to a gene: 10. This CDR3 has 17 amino acids. The CDR3 sequence: CATSDTSTGLAHNEQFF. CDR3 DNA: TGTGCCACCAGTGATACCTCGACGGGACTAGCTCACAATGAGCAGTTCTTC.

Points on this clonotype: A much larger clone lies a single base off, so this may be a read error. The V call is TRBV11-2, the J call TRBJ1-5, with D maybe TRBD1 (6 bases). The CDR3 loop spans 17 amino acids. Germline CDR1 reads SGHAT; CDR2 reads FQNNGV. Trimming stripped 1 base from V and 4 bases from J, with 17 bases between. The CDR3, as DNA: TGTGCCAGCAGCTTAGCCCCCGGACAGCGGTTTAATCAGCCCCAGCATTTT. Protein sequence: CASSLAPGQRFNQPQHF.

This clonotype has at least ten counts. The V gene is TRBV6-6, the J gene TRBJ2-3; possibly TRBD1 for D (6 bases). The V end was cut by 2 bases, the J end by 2 bases, with 11 bases between. Germline V gives CDR1 MNHNY, CDR2 SVGAGI (reference sequence). The CDR3 is 15 amino acids. As DNA, the CDR3 is TGTGCCAGCAGTTACCGGGCAGGGGCCACAGATACGCAGTATTTT. Amino acids: CASSYRAGATDTQYF.

In this sample, this clonotype turned up many times. The rearrangement links TRBV10-3 to TRBJ1-5; possibly TRBD1 for D (5 bases). Germline CDR1 ENHRY, CDR2 SYGVKD. V dropped 10 bases and J dropped 6 bases, with 19 bases sitting between them. The CDR3 runs to 14 residues. The CDR3 loop reads CATWEGMVSQPQHF. CDR3 DNA sequence: TGTGCCACCTGGGAGGGGATGGTGAGTCAGCCCCAGCATTTT.

Only a few counts were recorded for this clonotype. The chain recombines TRBV28 with TRBJ2-4, with TRBD1 identical over 9 bases. This CDR3 is built from 16 residues. Germline V gene data show CDR1 as MDHEN and CDR2 as SYDVKM. V trimming: 4 bases; J trimming: 2 bases; junction bases outside the gene matches: 6. The CDR3: CASSSVQGAPKNIQYF. In nucleotides, the CDR3 is TGTGCCAGCAGTTCGGTACAGGGGGCGCCCAAAAACATTCAGTACTTC.

The table lists this clonotype with many counts. CDR3 coding DNA: TGCAGCGTCATGACAGGGCCAGGAGGCGAGCAGTACTTC. It specifies CSVMTGPGGEQYF. V and J are TRBV29-1 and TRBJ2-7, with 7 bases that match TRBD1. This CDR3 has 13 amino acids. Germline V gene lookup returns CDR1 SQVTM and CDR2 ANQGSEA. J lost 6 bases, V lost 6 bases, and 11 bases had no gene match.

This clonotype occurred a few times. The CDR3 region is CSVLPRGTGELFF. In DNA, the CDR3 is TGCAGCGTTCTTCCTAGAGGGACCGGGGAGCTGTTTTTT. The rearrangement joins TRBV29-1 to TRBJ2-2; weak D call: TRBD2 (5 bases). Trimming removed 5 bases from V and 5 bases from J, with 12 bases in between. Germline assignment: CDR1 SQVTM and CDR2 ANQGSEA. The CDR3 length is 13 residues.

Only a few counts were recorded for this clonotype. V usage is TRBV20-1 and J usage is TRBJ1-1; D not certain. This CDR3 is 15 amino acids long. Per germline, CDR1 DFQATT and CDR2 SNEGSKA (reference sequence). V shed 3 bases and J shed 2 bases, with 16 bases lying between them. CDR3 amino acids: CSASFDPSRNTEAFF. The CDR3 region has the DNA TGCAGTGCTAGTTTCGATCCAAGCCGTAACACTGAAGCTTTCTTT.

This clonotype was seen many times. The chain joins TRBV6-4 to TRBJ1-1; D call uncertain. CDR1 MRHNA and CDR2 SNTAGT come from the germline V gene. The CDR3 contains 13 residues. Trimming removed 3 bases from V and 0 bases from J, with 5 bases in between. CDR3 in amino acids: CASSELMNTEAFF. The CDR3 DNA follows: TGTGCCAGCAGTGAACTGATGAACACTGAAGCTTTCTTT.

Ten or more counts support this clonotype. The CDR3 reads CASSLTDRGGEAFF. The CDR3 nucleotides read TGTGCCAGCTCACTTACCGACAGGGGAGGAGAGGCTTTCTTT. The J gene is TRBJ1-1, the V gene TRBV18; TRBD1 matches at 8 bases. CDR3 size: 14 residues. V shed 4 bases, J shed 11 bases, and the junction held 12 bases outside the gene matches. The V gene's germline CDR1 is KGHSH and CDR2 LQKENI.

This clonotype was observed at least ten times. The J gene is TRBJ2-3, the V gene TRBV20-1; weak D call: TRBD2 (6 bases). Germline V gene sequence: CDR1 DFQATT, CDR2 SNEGSKA (reference sequence). V was cut by 8 bases and J by 2 bases, with 14 bases left in between. The CDR3 is 13 amino acids. CDR3 loop: CSPSGTYTDTQYF. The CDR3 nucleotides read TGCAGTCCATCCGGGACTTACACAGATACGCAGTATTTT.

This clonotype was recorded many times. This rearrangement joins TRBV28 to TRBJ2-7; 8 bases align to TRBD1. Germline V gene lookup returns CDR1 MDHEN and CDR2 SYDVKM. The CDR3 totals 13 residues. Losses at the gene ends were 10 bases for V and 0 bases for J; bases not matched to a gene: 5. The DNA for the CDR3 is TGTGCCATCCAGGACAGGGCCTCCTACGAGCAGTACTTC. It yields the protein CAIQDRASYEQYF.

This clonotype was found a few times. V gene TRBV7-2 combines with J gene TRBJ2-5; 12 nucleotides agree with TRBD2. Germline CDR1 and CDR2: SGHTA and FQGNSA. CDR3 length: 18 amino acids. V was clipped by 1 base and J by 1 base; unmatched bases: 7. CDR3 in DNA: TGTGCCAGCAGCTTAGTTAGACTAGCGGGGGCCGTCCAAGAGACCCAGTACTTC. Protein: CASSLVRLAGAVQETQYF.

This clonotype was observed many times. V and J are TRBV24-1 and TRBJ2-2; D is unresolved. The germline V and J ends were trimmed by 4 bases and 4 bases, with 9 bases remaining between them. CDR1 KGHDR and CDR2 SFDVKD come from the germline V gene. The CDR3 has 14 residues. Here the CDR3 DNA reads TGTGCCACCAGTGACCGCGAGACCACCGGGGAGCTGTTTTTT. Protein product: CATSDRETTGELFF.

This clonotype occurred a few times. In DNA, the CDR3 is TGCAGTGCTGTCCTTGACAGGAGCTCCTACGAGCAGTACTTC. It codes for CSAVLDRSSYEQYF. The rearrangement uses TRBV20-1 and TRBJ2-7, with a possible D match to TRBD1 (6 bases). The germline V and J ends were trimmed by 5 bases and 0 bases, with 14 bases remaining between them. This CDR3 is built from 14 residues. Germline CDR1 and CDR2: DFQATT and SNEGSKA (reference sequence).

The chain has TRBV12-3 or TRBV12-4 and TRBJ2-1; TRBD1 matches 7 bases. V lost 0 bases to trimming and J lost 1 base; unmatched junction nucleotides: 3. This CDR3 has 16 residues. The CDR3 here is CASSLAQGSSYNEQFF. Here the CDR3 DNA reads TGTGCCAGCAGTTTAGCACAGGGGTCATCCTACAATGAGCAGTTCTTC.

The DNA of the CDR3 is TGTGCCTGGAGTGAGACAGGGCGATATGGCTACACCTTC. Translated: CAWSETGRYGYTF. The genes are TRBV30 and TRBJ1-2; TRBD1 matches 7 bases. V was pared by 1 base and J by 5 bases, with 4 bases of the junction left unmatched. Germline-derived CDR1 and CDR2 are GTSNPN and SVGIG (reference sequence). The CDR3 consists of 13 residues.

The sample holds a few counts of this clonotype. This rearrangement joins TRBV20-1 to TRBJ1-3; TRBD1 is a possible D gene (5 bases). The CDR3 extends over 13 amino acids. V dropped 1 base and J dropped 9 bases, with 13 bases sitting between them. The germline gives CDR1 DFQATT, CDR2 SNEGSKA (reference sequence). The CDR3 reads CSARAPGQSTIYF. DNA of the CDR3: TGCAGTGCTAGAGCGCCAGGGCAGAGCACCATATATTTT.

Comment on this clonotype: This may arise from a read error, as a much more abundant clone is one base away. The CDR3 reads CTSSPTGNNEQFF. CDR3 sequence (DNA): TGTACCAGCAGCCCAACGGGCAACAATGAGCAGTTCTTC. The rearrangement uses TRBV7-3 and TRBJ2-1; D unclear. CDR1 is SGHTA, CDR2 FQGTGA, per germline. This CDR3 has 13 amino acids.

As for this clonotype: One junction end does not reproduce the germline sequence, and a read error may be involved. This chain joins TRBV7-8 and TRBJ1-1; 7 bases agree with TRBD1. This CDR3 comprises 14 residues. Germline CDR1 and CDR2: SGHVS and FQNEAQ. The CDR3 loop is CASTPRAGDSEVFF. CDR3 nucleotide sequence: TGTGCCAGCACCCCGCGGGCAGGGGACAGTGAAGTTTTCTTT.